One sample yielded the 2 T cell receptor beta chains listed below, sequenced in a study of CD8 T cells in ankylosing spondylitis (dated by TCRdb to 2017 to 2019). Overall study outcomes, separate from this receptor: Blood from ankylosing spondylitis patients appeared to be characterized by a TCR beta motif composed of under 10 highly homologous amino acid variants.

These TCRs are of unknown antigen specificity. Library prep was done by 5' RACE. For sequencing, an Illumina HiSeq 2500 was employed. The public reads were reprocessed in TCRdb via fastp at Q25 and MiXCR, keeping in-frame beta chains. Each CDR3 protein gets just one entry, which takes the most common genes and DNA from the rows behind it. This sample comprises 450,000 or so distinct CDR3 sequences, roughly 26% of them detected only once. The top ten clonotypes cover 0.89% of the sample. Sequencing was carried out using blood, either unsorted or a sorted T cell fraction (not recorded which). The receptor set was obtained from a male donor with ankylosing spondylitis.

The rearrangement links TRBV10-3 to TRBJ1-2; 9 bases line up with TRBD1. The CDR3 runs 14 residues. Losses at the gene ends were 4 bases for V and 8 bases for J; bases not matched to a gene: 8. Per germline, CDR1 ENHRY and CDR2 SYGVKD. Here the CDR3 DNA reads TGTGCCATCAGTGTTGGGACAGGGAGAGCCGGCTACACCTTC. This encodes CAISVGTGRAGYTF.

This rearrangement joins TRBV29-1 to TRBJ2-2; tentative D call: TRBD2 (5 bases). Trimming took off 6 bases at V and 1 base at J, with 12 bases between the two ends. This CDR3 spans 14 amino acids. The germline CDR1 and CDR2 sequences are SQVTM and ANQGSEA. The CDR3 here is CSVGLAGNTGELFF. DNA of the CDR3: TGCAGCGTCGGTTTGGCGGGGAACACCGGGGAGCTGTTTTTT.